The 9 T cell receptor beta chains in this list originate from one sample, sequenced in a study of neoadjuvant anti-PD-1 for oral cavity cancer. Using immunoSEQ multiplex PCR, the repertoire was profiled, and TCRdb retains in-frame clones only, with some absent. This sample has over 10,000 clones, with about three fifths found just once. The sample here was tumor tissue, taken before nivolumab (anti-PD-1) treatment. Receptor source: a person aged 35-79 years with oral cavity squamous cell carcinoma.

In its sample, this clone ranks as medium-sized. This chain connects TRBV7-9 to TRBJ2-7; 7 nucleotides agree with TRBD2. This CDR3 region has 14 residues. V lost 4 bases, J lost 4 bases, and 7 bases stayed unmatched. Germline-derived CDR1 and CDR2 are SEHNR and FQNEAQ (reference sequence). Written as DNA, the CDR3 is TGTGCCAGCAGCTCCGGACTAGAACTTTACGAGCAGTACTTC. This sequence encodes CASSSGLELYEQYF.

This rearrangement joins TRBV19 to TRBJ2-1; D not resolved. The CDR3 spans 17 residues. V dropped 2 bases and J dropped 1 base, with 15 bases sitting between them. The V gene's germline CDR1 is LNHDA and CDR2 SQIVND (reference sequence). The CDR3 loop reads CASSISPGLGSYNEQFF. The DNA of the CDR3 is TGTGCCAGTAGTATATCGCCGGGCCTCGGGTCCTACAATGAGCAGTTCTTC.

The genes are TRBV5-1 and TRBJ2-3; 9 bases fit TRBD1. From germline, CDR1 is SGHRS and CDR2 YFSETQ. The CDR3 loop spans 16 amino acids. V lost 2 bases, J lost 1 base, and 5 bases stayed unmatched. The chain's CDR3 is CASSLTGQGRTDTQYF. The CDR3 region has the DNA TGCGCCAGCAGCTTAACCGGACAGGGGCGCACAGATACGCAGTATTTT.

The gene calls are TRBV2 and TRBJ2-7; a weak D match, TRBD1 (6 bases). With 8 bases removed from V and 2 bases from J, the gap between germline ends came to 16 bases. CDR1 is SNHLY, CDR2 FYNNEI, per germline. The CDR3 has 14 amino acids. CDR3 sequence reads: CASGRQAATYEQYF. CDR3 bases: TGTGCCAGCGGACGACAGGCCGCGACCTACGAGCAGTACTTC.

The chain employs TRBV6-1 and TRBJ2-1; 10 bases are a match to TRBD2. Looked up from germline, CDR1 is MNHNS and CDR2 is SASEGT. Trimming cost V 3 bases and J 9 bases; bases outside gene matches: 8. This CDR3 comprises 15 residues. CDR3 nucleotide sequence: TGTGCCAGCAGTGAGCAGGGACTAGCGTTTAGTGAGCAGTTCTTC. Translation: CASSEQGLAFSEQFF.

This clone is categorized as medium-sized (0.01 to 0.1%). This rearrangement joins TRBV19 to TRBJ2-6, with TRBD1 matching 12 bases. The CDR3 is 17 amino acids. Trimming at V came to 6 bases and at J to 1 base, leaving 4 bases not matched to a gene. Germline V gives CDR1 LNHDA, CDR2 SQIVND (reference sequence). CDR3 in DNA: TGTGCCAGTAGCAGGGGACAGGGGGCTTCTGGGGCCAACGTCCTGACTTTC. Translating it yields CASSRGQGASGANVLTF.

The chain links TRBV11-2 to TRBJ2-3; maybe TRBD2 (6 bases). Germline loops: CDR1 SGHAT, CDR2 FQNNGV. The CDR3 consists of 12 residues. The germline V and J ends were trimmed by 0 bases and 11 bases, with 9 bases remaining between them. CDR3 in DNA: TGTGCCAGCAGCTTAGATAACGGGAGGCAGTATTTT. Translation gives CASSLDNGRQYF.

This clone has only a few counts. The chain employs TRBV7-2 and TRBJ1-2, with D uncertain. Trimming left V 1 base short and J 2 bases short, with 11 bases between. The CDR3 consists of 15 residues. Per germline, CDR1 SGHTA and CDR2 FQGNSA. CDR3 in DNA: TGTGCCAGCAGCTTAGGGGCAGGAATAAACTATGGCTACACCTTC. This codes for CASSLGAGINYGYTF.

The V call is TRBV7-9, the J call TRBJ2-2, with D perhaps assigned TRBD1 or TRBD2 (5 bases each). Trimming cost V 2 bases and J 3 bases, with 7 bases left between them. This CDR3 spans 14 amino acids. CDR1 SEHNR and CDR2 FQNEAQ come from the germline V gene (reference sequence). CDR3 residues: CASSLMGDTGELFF. CDR3 nucleotides: TGTGCCAGCAGCTTAATGGGGGACACCGGGGAGCTGTTTTTT.